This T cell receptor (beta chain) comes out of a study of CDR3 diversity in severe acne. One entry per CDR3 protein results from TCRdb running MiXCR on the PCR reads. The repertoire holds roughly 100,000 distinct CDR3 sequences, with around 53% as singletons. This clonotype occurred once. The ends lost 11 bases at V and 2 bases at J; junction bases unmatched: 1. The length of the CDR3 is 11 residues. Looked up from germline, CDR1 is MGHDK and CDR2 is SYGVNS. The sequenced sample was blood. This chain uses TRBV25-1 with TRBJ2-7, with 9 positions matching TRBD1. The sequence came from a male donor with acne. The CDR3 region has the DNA TGTGCCGGGACAGGGACCTACGAGCAGTACTTC. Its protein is CAGTGTYEQYF.